This T cell receptor (beta chain) was sequenced for a study of control samples from healthy donors and cancer patients. Germline V lookup: CDR1 SGHAT, CDR2 FQNNGV. This CDR3 comprises 14 residues. The V gene lost 5 bases and the J gene lost 7 bases, with 18 bases spanning the gap. Some clones are missing from TCRdb's copy, which holds only in-frame ones; the method was immunoSEQ multiplex PCR. Seen here are about 85,000 clones, 90% observed once, and the top ten hold less than 4.5%. The material sequenced was blood. The sequence was collected from a woman between 18 and 29 years old in good health. V is TRBV11-2 and J is TRBJ2-7; a possible D gene is TRBD1 (6 bases). The chain's CDR3 is CASSQRDIFWEQYF. CDR3 DNA: TGTGCCAGCAGCCAGAGGGACATTTTTTGGGAGCAGTACTTC.